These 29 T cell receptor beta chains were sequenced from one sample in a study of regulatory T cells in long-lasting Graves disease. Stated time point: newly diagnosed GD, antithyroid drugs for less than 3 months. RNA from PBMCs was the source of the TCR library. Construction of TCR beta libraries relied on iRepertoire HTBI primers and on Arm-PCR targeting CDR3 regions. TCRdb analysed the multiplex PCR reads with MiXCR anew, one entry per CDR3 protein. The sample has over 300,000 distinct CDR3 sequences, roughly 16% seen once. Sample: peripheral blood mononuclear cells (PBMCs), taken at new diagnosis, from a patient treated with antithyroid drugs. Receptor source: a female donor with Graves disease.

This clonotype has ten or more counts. The CDR3 sequence: CASRQERYGYTF. The CDR3 region has the DNA TGTGCCAGCAGACAGGAGCGCTATGGCTACACCTTC. This chain links TRBV2 with TRBJ1-2; D is possibly TRBD1 (5 bases). V was clipped by 6 bases and J by 4 bases, with 9 bases between them. This CDR3 is built from 12 residues. CDR1 and CDR2 from the germline V gene are SNHLY and FYNNEI. Based on the CDR3 plus reference TRBV2 and TRBJ1-2, the full variable domain is EPEVTQTPSHQVTQMGQEVILRCVPISNHLYFYWYRQILGQKVEFLVSFYNNEISEKSEIFDDQFSVERPDGSNFTLKIRSTKLEDSAMYFCASRQERYGYTFGSGTRLTVV.

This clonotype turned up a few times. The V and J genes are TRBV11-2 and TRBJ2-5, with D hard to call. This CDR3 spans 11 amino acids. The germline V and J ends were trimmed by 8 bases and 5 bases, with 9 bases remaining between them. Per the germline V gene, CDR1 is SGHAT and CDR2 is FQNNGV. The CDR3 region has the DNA TGTGCCAGCGGGTGGCTCGAGACCCAGTACTTC. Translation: CASGWLETQYF.

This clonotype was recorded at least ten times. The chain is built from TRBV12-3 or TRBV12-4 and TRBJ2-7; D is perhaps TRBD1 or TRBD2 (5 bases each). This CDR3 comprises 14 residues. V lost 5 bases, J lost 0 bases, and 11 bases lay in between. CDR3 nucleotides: TGTGCCAGCAGTAGCCGGGACGGCTCCTACGAGCAGTACTTC. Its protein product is CASSSRDGSYEQYF.

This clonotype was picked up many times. CDR3 sequence: CASSFRTTGELFF. As DNA, the CDR3 is TGTGCCAGCAGTTTTCGCACTACCGGGGAGCTGTTTTTT. This rearrangement joins TRBV28 to TRBJ2-2; D uncertain. V was clipped by 3 bases and J by 5 bases, with 7 bases between them. There are 13 residues in the CDR3. Germline V gene data show CDR1 as MDHEN and CDR2 as SYDVKM.

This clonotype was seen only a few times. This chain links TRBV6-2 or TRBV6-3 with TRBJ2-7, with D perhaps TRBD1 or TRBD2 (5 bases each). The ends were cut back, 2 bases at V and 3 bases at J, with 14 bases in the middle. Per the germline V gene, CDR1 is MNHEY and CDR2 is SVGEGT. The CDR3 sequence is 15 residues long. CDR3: CASSYLPGRGYEQYF. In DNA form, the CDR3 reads TGTGCCAGCAGTTACCTTCCAGGGAGAGGCTACGAGCAGTACTTC.

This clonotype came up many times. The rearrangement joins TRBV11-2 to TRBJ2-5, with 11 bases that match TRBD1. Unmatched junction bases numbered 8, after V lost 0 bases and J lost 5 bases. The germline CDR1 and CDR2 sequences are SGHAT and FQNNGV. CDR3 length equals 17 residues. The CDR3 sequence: CASSLESPGQGGETQYF. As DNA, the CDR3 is TGTGCCAGCAGCTTAGAGTCCCCGGGACAGGGGGGGGAGACCCAGTACTTC.

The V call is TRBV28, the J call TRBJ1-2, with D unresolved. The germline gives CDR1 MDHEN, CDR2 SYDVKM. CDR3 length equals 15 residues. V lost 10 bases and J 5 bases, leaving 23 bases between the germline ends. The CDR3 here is CATKGQPIYIYGYTF. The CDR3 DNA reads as TGTGCCACAAAGGGCCAACCGATATACATTTATGGCTACACCTTC.

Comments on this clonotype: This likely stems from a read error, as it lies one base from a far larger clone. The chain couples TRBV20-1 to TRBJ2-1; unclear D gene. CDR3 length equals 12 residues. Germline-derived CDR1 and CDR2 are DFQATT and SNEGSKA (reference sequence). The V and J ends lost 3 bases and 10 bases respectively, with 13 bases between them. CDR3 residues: CSASIGSYEQFF. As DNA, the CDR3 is TGCAGTGCTAGTATTGGCTCCTACGAGCAGTTCTTC.

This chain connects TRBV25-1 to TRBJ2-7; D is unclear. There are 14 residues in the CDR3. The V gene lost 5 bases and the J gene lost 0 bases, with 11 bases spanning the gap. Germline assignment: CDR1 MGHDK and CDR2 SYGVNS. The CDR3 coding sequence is TGTGCCAGCAGTCCATCCTACAACTCCTACGAGCAGTACTTC. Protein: CASSPSYNSYEQYF.

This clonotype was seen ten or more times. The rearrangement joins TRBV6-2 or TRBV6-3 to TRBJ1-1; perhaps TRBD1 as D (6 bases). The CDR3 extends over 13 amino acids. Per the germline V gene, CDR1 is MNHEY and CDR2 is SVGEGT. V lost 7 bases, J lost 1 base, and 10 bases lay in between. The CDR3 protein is CASTLGQNTEAFF. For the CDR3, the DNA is TGTGCCAGCACTCTGGGACAGAACACTGAAGCTTTCTTT.

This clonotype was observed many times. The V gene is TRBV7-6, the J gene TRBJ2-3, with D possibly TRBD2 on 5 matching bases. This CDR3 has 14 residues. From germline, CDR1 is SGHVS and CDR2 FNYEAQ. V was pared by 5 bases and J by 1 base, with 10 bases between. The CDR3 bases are TGTGCCAGCAGCCCCACCGGGGGCACAGATACGCAGTATTTT. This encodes CASSPTGGTDTQYF.

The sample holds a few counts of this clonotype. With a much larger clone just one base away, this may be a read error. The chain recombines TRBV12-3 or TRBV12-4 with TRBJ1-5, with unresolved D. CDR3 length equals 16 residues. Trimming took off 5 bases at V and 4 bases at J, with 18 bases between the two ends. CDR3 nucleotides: TGTGCCAGCAGTGAGTCACTGGGCAGGAAGAATCAGCCCCAGCATTTT. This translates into CASSESLGRKNQPQHF.

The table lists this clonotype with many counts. For the CDR3, the DNA is TGTGCCAGCAGTCCATACGGACAGAATCAGCCCCAGCATTTT. Protein product: CASSPYGQNQPQHF. The V gene is TRBV27, the J gene TRBJ1-5; a weak D match, TRBD1 (6 bases). Germline CDR1 is MNHEY and CDR2 is SMNVEV (reference sequence). The CDR3 runs to 14 residues. V dropped 5 bases and J dropped 4 bases, with 12 bases sitting between them.

The CDR3 coding sequence is TGTGCCAGCAGCGGTACTAAGGTAGCGGGGGTCTACGAGCAGTACTTC. Protein product: CASSGTKVAGVYEQYF. V gene TRBV9 combines with J gene TRBJ2-7; 9 bases are shared with TRBD2. The CDR3 spans 16 residues. With V trimmed by 3 bases and J by 3 bases, 10 bases remained unmatched. Germline V lookup: CDR1 SGDLS, CDR2 YYNGEE.

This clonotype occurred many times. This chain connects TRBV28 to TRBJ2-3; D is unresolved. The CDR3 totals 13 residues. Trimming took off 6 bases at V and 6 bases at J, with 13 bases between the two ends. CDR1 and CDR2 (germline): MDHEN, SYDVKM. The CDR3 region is CASRSRRQDTQYF. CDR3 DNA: TGTGCCAGCAGGTCTCGGCGTCAGGATACGCAGTATTTT. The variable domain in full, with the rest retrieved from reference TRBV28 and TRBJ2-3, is DVKVTQSSRYLVKRTGEKVFLECVQDMDHENMFWYRQDPGLGLRLIYFSYDVKMKEKGDIPEGYSVSREKKERFSLILESASTNQTSMYLCASRSRRQDTQYFGPGTRLTVL.

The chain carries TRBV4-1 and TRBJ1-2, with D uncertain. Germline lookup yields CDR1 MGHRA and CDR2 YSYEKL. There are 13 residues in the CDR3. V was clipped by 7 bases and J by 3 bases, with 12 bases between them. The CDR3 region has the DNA TGCGCCAGCACCGGGGTCGGACACTATGGCTACACCTTC. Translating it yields CASTGVGHYGYTF.

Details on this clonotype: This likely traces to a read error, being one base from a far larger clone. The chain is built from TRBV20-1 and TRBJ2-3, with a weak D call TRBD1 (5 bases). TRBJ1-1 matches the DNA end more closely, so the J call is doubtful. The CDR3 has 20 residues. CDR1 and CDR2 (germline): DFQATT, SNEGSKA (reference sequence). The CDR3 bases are TGCAGTGCTGTACGACCAAAAGCTTGGGCAGGGAAGGCTTGGAACACTGAAGCTTTCTTT. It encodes CSAVRPKAWAGKAWNTEAFF.

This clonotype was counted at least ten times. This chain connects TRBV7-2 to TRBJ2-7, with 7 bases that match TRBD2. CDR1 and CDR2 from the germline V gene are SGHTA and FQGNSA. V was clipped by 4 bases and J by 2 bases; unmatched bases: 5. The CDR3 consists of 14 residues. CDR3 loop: CASSSVRGAYEQYF. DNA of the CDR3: TGTGCCAGCAGCTCTGTCCGGGGGGCCTACGAGCAGTACTTC. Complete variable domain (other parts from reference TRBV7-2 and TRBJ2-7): GAGVSQSPSNKVTEKGKDVELRCDPISGHTALYWYRQSLGQGLEFLIYFQGNSAPDKSGLPSDRFSAERTGGSVSTLTIQRTQQEDSAVYLCASSSVRGAYEQYFGPGTRLTVT.

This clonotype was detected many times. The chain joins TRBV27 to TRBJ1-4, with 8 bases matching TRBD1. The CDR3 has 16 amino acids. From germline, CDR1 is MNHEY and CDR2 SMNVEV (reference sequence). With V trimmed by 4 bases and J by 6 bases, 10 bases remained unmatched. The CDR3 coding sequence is TGTGCCAGCAGTTCCCCCGTTGGGACAGGTGATGAAAAACTGTTTTTT. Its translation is CASSSPVGTGDEKLFF.

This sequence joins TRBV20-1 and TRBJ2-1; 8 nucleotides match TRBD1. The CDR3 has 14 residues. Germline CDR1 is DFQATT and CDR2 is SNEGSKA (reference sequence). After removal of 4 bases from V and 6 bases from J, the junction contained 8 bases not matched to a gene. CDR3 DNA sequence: TGCAGTGCTACTCGGGACAGGAGATTCAATGAGCAGTTCTTC. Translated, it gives CSATRDRRFNEQFF.

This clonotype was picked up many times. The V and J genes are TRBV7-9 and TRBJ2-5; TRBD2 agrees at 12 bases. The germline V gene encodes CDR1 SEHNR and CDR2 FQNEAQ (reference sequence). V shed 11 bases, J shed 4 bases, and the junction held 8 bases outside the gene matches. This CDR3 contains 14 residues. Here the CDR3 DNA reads TGTGCCTCCAAACCTAGCGGGAGGGGAGAGACCCAGTACTTC. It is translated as CASKPSGRGETQYF.

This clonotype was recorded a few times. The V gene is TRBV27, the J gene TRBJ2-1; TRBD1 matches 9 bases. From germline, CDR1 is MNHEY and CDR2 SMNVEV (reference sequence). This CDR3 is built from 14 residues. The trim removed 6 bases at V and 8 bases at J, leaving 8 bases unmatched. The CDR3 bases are TGTGCCAGCAGGGACAGGGGAGCAGAGGATGAGCAGTTCTTC. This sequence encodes CASRDRGAEDEQFF.

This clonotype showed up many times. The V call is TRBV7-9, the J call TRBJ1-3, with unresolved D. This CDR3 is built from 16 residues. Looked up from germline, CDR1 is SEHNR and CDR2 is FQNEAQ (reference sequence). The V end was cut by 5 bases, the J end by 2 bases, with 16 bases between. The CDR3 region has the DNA TGTGCCAGCAGCCCTAACGTAGGGCGCGCTGGAAACACCATATATTTT. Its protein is CASSPNVGRAGNTIYF.

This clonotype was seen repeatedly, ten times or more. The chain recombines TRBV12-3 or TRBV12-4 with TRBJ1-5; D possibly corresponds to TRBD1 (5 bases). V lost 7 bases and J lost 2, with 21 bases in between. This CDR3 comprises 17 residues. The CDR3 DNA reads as TGTGCCAGCACCCGGGGTCAAGGGACGGGGGGCAATCAGCCCCAGCATTTT. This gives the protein CASTRGQGTGGNQPQHF.

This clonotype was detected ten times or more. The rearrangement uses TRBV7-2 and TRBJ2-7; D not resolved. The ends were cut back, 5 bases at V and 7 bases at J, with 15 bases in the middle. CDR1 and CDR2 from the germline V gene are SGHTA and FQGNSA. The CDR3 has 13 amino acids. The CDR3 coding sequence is TGTGCCAGCAGCGCACTGCCTGACCTGGAGCAGTACTTC. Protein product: CASSALPDLEQYF.

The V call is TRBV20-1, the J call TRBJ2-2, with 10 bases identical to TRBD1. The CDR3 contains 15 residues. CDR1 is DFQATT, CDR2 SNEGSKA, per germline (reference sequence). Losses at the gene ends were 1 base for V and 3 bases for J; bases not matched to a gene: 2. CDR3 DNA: TGCAGTGCTAGAGTCGGGACAGGGGACACCGGGGAGCTGTTTTTT. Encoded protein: CSARVGTGDTGELFF.

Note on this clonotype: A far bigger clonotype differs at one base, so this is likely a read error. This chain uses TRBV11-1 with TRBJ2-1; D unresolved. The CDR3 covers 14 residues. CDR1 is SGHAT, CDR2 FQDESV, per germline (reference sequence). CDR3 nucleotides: TGTGCCAACAGCCGACTGCACTCCGTAAATGAGCAGTTCTTC. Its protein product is CANSRLHSVNEQFF.

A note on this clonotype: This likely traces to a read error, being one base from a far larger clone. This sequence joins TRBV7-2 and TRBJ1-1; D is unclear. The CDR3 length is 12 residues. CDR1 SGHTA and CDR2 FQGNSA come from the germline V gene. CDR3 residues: CACSLYSTEAFF. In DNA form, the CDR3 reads TGTGCCTGCAGCTTATACAGTACTGAAGCTTTCTTT. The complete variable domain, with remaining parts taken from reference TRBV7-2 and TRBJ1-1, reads GAGVSQSPSNKVTEKGKDVELRCDPISGHTALYWYRQSLGQGLEFLIYFQGNSAPDKSGLPSDRFSAERTGGSVSTLTIQRTQQEDSAVYLCACSLYSTEAFFGQGTRLTVV.

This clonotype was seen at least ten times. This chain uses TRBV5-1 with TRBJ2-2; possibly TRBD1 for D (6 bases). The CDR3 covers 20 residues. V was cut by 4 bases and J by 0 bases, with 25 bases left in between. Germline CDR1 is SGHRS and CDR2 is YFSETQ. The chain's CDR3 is CASSPEDRIEYYANTGELFF. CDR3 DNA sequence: TGCGCCAGCAGCCCGGAAGACAGGATCGAATACTACGCGAACACCGGGGAGCTGTTTTTT.